A single sample is the source of the 14 T cell receptor beta chains below, sequenced in a study of CD8+CD57+ T cells in acquired aplastic anemia. Profiling that covered TCR beta VDJ and CDR3 relied on genomic DNA as its template. In TCRdb, the reads were re-called with MiXCR into one record per CDR3 protein. This table holds 150,000 to 200,000 distinct CDR3 sequences, 50% to 75% found once. Sequencing was carried out using sorted CD4+, CD8+, or CD8+CD57+ T cells (not recorded which) from PBMCs. These receptors were obtained from a human donor with severe aplastic anemia or a healthy control (not recorded which).

In the case of this clonotype: Germline and junction disagree at one end, which may indicate a read error. The rearrangement joins TRBV20-1 to TRBJ2-3; TRBD2 matches 11 bases. The CDR3 has 23 residues. Germline loops: CDR1 DFQATT, CDR2 SNEGSKA (reference sequence). CDR3 sequence (DNA): TGTAGTGCTAGAGATCAGAGATTAGCGGGGGGGCCCTTCGAGGGCCCTAGCACAGATACGCAGTATTTT. Translated: CSARDQRLAGGPFEGPSTDTQYF.

V is TRBV20-1 and J is TRBJ2-2; 10 bases line up with TRBD1. This CDR3 is 18 amino acids long. Germline loops: CDR1 DFQATT, CDR2 SNEGSKA (reference sequence). V shed 4 bases, J shed 3 bases, and the junction held 14 bases outside the gene matches. The CDR3 DNA reads as TGCAGTGCTAAACCGATGACAGGGGGCTATGGCTACACCGGGGAGCTGTTTTTT. This encodes CSAKPMTGGYGYTGELFF.

This rearrangement joins TRBV15 to TRBJ2-7; TRBD2 agrees at 8 bases. J gave up 5 bases and V 0 bases, and 9 bases lay outside the gene matches. The CDR3 is 16 amino acids. Germline V gene lookup returns CDR1 LNHNV and CDR2 YYDKDF (reference sequence). The CDR3 here is CATSRDPAGLVHEQYF. The DNA of the CDR3 is TGTGCCACCAGCAGAGATCCCGCGGGACTAGTCCACGAGCAGTACTTC. The whole variable domain, remainder taken from reference TRBV15 and TRBJ2-7, is DAMVIQNPRYQVTQFGKPVTLSCSQTLNHNVMYWYQQKSSQAPKLLFHYYDKDFNNEADTPDNFQSRRPNTSFCFLDIRSPGLGDTAMYLCATSRDPAGLVHEQYFGPGTRLTVT.

The chain combines TRBV2 with TRBJ1-5; 9 nucleotides agree with TRBD1. The CDR3 is made up of 16 amino acids. V dropped 5 bases and J dropped 1; count of bases not matched to a gene: 6. Germline CDR1 reads SNHLY; CDR2 reads FYNNEI. CDR3 bases: TGTGCCAGCAGTTGGGACAGGGAATGGAGCAATCAGCCCCAGCATTTT. The encoded protein is CASSWDREWSNQPQHF.

The chain carries TRBV9 and TRBJ2-7, with D perhaps matching TRBD2 (6 bases). Germline lookup yields CDR1 SGDLS and CDR2 YYNGEE. The CDR3 spans 13 residues. Trimming took off 7 bases at V and 3 bases at J, with 14 bases between the two ends. CDR3 in amino acids: CASGGGSSYEQYF. The CDR3 nucleotides are TGTGCCAGCGGGGGAGGCAGCAGCTACGAGCAGTACTTC.

This sequence joins TRBV7-9 and TRBJ2-3; 11 bases are a match to TRBD1. Germline trimming cut 3 bases from V and 3 bases from J; bases unmatched to any gene: 2. Germline CDR1 and CDR2: SEHNR and FQNEAQ (reference sequence). CDR3 size: 15 residues. The DNA of the CDR3 is TGTGCCAGCAGCTTCGGACAGGGGGCGACAGATACGCAGTATTTT. This translates into CASSFGQGATDTQYF.

This clonotype has at least ten counts. The rearrangement links TRBV10-3 to TRBJ1-4; no reliable D call. Between the trimmed V and J ends, which lost 3 bases and 8 bases, there was a span of 13 bases. This CDR3 is 14 amino acids long. The germline V gene encodes CDR1 ENHRY and CDR2 SYGVKD. The CDR3 DNA reads as TGTGCCATCAGTGATCCGTCATCGGGGGAAAAACTGTTTTTT. Amino acids: CAISDPSSGEKLFF.

CDR3 amino acids: CASSLVGSAYEQYF. CDR3 coding DNA: TGCGCCAGCAGCTTGGTTGGCTCAGCCTACGAGCAGTACTTC. V is TRBV5-1 and J is TRBJ2-7; D gene ambiguous. The V gene's germline CDR1 is SGHRS and CDR2 YFSETQ. V lost 0 bases, J lost 2 bases, and 9 bases lay in between. CDR3 length: 14 residues.

This clonotype showed up just a few times. This chain connects TRBV7-9 to TRBJ2-2; 7 bases match TRBD1. The CDR3 sequence is 15 residues long. The trim removed 6 bases at V and 1 base at J, leaving 5 bases unmatched. Per the germline V gene, CDR1 is SEHNR and CDR2 is FQNEAQ (reference sequence). CDR3 nucleotide sequence: TGTGCCAGCAGAGGGACAGACGGGAACACCGGGGAGCTGTTTTTT. It translates to CASRGTDGNTGELFF.

This clonotype was observed at least ten times. This chain uses TRBV6-1 with TRBJ2-5; TRBD2 matches at 12 bases. Germline values: CDR1 MNHNS, CDR2 SASEGT. The trim removed 2 bases at V and 2 bases at J, leaving 6 bases unmatched. The CDR3 consists of 17 residues. The CDR3 coding sequence is TGTGCCAGCAGTGAATTACTAGCGGGGGGTTTGCAAGAGACCCAGTACTTC. Amino acids: CASSELLAGGLQETQYF.

A word on this clonotype: The germline gene is not matched at one end of the junction; a read error may be the cause. The rearrangement uses TRBV6-4 and TRBJ1-6; D unresolved. The CDR3 loop spans 8 amino acids. CDR1 MRHNA and CDR2 SNTAGT come from the germline V gene. CDR3 DNA sequence: TGTGCCAGCAGTGACTCGAACTTT. As protein: CASSDSNF.

This clonotype appeared a few times. This chain connects TRBV7-8 to TRBJ1-6; D is unresolved. Between the trimmed V and J ends, which lost 5 bases and 2 bases, there was a span of 22 bases. The CDR3 sequence is 19 residues long. CDR1 is SGHVS and CDR2 is FQNEAQ in the germline V gene. This chain's CDR3 is CASSPLGGREVAYNSPLHF. The CDR3 DNA sequence: TGTGCCAGCAGCCCCCTAGGCGGACGGGAGGTAGCCTATAATTCACCCCTCCACTTT.

This sequence joins TRBV7-9 and TRBJ1-1, with 10 bases identical to TRBD1. CDR3 length: 12 residues. With 6 bases clipped from V and 8 bases from J, the junction kept 3 bases outside the gene matches. Germline CDR1 is SEHNR and CDR2 is FQNEAQ (reference sequence). Here the CDR3 DNA reads TGTGCCAGCAGACGGGACAGGGGCGAAGCTTTCTTT. This sequence encodes CASRRDRGEAFF. The variable domain in full, completed from reference TRBV7-9 and TRBJ1-1, reads DTGVSQNPRHKITKRGQNVTFRCDPISEHNRLYWYRQTLGQGPEFLTYFQNEAQLEKSRLLSDRFSAERPKGSFSTLEIQRTEQGDSAMYLCASRRDRGEAFFGQGTRLTVV.

This clonotype was observed many times. The genes are TRBV19 and TRBJ2-7; D is possibly TRBD1 or TRBD2 (5 bases each). The CDR3 covers 14 residues. Germline CDR1 is LNHDA and CDR2 is SQIVND (reference sequence). V was cut by 6 bases and J by 1 base, with 13 bases left in between. CDR3 DNA: TGTGCCAGTAGCCCGGGACGGGGATCCTACGAGCAGTACTTC. It codes for CASSPGRGSYEQYF.